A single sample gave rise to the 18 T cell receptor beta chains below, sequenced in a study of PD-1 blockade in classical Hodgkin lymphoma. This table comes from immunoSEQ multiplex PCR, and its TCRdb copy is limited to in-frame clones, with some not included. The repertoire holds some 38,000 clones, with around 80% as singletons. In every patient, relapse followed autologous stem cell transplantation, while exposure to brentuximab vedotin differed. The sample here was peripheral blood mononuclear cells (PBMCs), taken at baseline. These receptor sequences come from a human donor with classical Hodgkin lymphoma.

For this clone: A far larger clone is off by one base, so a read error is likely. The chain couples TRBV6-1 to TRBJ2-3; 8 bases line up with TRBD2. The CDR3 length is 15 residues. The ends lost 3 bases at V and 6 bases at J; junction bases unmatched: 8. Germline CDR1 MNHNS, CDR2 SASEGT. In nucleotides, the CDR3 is TGTGCCAGCAGTGAGGGAAGCGGGAGAACGGATACGCAGTATTTT. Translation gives CASSEGSGRTDTQYF.

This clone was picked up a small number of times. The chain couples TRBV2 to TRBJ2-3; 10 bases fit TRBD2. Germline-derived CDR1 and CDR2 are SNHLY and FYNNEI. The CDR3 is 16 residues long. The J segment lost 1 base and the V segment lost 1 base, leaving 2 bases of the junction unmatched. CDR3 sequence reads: CASSEGLAGGTDTQYF. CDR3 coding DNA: TGTGCCAGCAGTGAAGGCCTAGCGGGAGGCACAGATACGCAGTATTTT. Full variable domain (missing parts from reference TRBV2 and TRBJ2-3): EPEVTQTPSHQVTQMGQEVILRCVPISNHLYFYWYRQILGQKVEFLVSFYNNEISEKSEIFDDQFSVERPDGSNFTLKIRSTKLEDSAMYFCASSEGLAGGTDTQYFGPGTRLTVL.

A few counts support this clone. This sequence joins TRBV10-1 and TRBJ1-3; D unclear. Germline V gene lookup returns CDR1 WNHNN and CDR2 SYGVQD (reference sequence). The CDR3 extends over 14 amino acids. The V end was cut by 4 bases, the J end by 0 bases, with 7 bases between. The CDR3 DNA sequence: TGCGCCAGCAGTGGAAGCCTCTCTGGAAACACCATATATTTT. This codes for CASSGSLSGNTIYF.

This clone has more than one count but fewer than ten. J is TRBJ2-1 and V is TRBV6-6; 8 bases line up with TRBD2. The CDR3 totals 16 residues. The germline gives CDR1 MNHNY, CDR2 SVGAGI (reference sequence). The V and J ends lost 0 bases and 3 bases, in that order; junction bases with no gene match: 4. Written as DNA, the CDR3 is TGTGCCAGCAGTTACTCGAGCGGGGGCATCTACAATGAGCAGTTCTTC. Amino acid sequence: CASSYSSGGIYNEQFF.

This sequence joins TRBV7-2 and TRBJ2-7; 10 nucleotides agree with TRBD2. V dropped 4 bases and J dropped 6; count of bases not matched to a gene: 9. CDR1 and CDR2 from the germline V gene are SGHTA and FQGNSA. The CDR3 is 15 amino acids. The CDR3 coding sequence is TGTGCCAGCAGCTCCCCGCCTAGCGGGAGTTTCGAGCAGTACTTC. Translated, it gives CASSSPPSGSFEQYF.

The CDR3 region has the DNA TGTGCCAGCAGCCGGACAGGGAGGGACACCGGGGAGCTGTTTTTT. It specifies CASSRTGRDTGELFF. The chain has TRBV7-2 and TRBJ2-2; weak D call: TRBD1 (8 bases). CDR1 and CDR2 from the germline V gene are SGHTA and FQGNSA. The V end lost 5 bases, the J end lost 3 bases, and 13 bases lay between the germline ends. The CDR3 totals 15 residues.

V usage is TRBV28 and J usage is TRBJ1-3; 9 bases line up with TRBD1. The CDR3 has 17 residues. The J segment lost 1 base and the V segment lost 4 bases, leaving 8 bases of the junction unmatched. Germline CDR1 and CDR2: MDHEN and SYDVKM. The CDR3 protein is CASSSYRGRKSGNTIYF. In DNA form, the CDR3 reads TGTGCCAGCAGTTCGTACAGGGGGCGAAAGTCTGGAAACACCATATATTTT.

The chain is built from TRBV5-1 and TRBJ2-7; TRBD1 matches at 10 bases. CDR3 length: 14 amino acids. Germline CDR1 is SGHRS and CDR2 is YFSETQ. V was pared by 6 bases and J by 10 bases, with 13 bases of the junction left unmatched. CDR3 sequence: CASNLGTGEELQYF. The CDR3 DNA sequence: TGCGCCAGCAACCTAGGGACAGGGGAAGAACTTCAGTACTTC.

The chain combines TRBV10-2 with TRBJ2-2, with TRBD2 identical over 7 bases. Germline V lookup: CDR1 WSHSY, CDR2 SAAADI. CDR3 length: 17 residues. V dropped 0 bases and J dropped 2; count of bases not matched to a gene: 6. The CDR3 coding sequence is TGCGCCAGCAGTGAGTCGGGGGGAGGGCCAAACACCGGGGAGCTGTTTTTT. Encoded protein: CASSESGGGPNTGELFF.

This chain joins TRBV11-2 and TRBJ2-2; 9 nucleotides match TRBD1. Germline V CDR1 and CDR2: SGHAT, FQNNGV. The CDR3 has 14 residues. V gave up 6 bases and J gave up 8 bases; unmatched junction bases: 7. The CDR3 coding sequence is TGTGCCAGCAGACGGGACAGGGTAGCAGGGGAGCTGTTTTTT. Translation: CASRRDRVAGELFF.

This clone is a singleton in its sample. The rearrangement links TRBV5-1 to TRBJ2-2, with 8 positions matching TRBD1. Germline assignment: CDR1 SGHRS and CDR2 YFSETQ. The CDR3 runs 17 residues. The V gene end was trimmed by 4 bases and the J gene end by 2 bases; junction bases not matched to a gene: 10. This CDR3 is CASSTFRTGTNTGELFF. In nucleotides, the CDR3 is TGCGCCAGCAGCACCTTTCGGACAGGGACCAACACCGGGGAGCTGTTTTTT.

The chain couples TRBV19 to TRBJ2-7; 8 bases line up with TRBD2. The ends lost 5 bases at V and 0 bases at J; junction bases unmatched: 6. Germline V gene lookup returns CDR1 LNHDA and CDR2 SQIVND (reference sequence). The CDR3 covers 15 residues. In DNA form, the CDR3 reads TGTGCCAGTAGTCGGACCGGGACTAGCTCCTACGAGCAGTACTTC. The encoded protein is CASSRTGTSSYEQYF.

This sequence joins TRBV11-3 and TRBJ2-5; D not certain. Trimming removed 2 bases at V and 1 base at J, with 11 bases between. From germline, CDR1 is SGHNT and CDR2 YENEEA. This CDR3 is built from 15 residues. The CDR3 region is CASSLTRTTQETQYF. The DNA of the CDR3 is TGTGCCAGCAGCTTAACAAGAACAACCCAAGAGACCCAGTACTTC. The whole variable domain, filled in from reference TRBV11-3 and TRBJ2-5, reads EAGVVQSPRYKIIEKKQPVAFWCNPISGHNTLYWYLQNLGQGPELLIRYENEEAVDDSQLPKDRFSAERLKGVDSTLKIQPAELGDSAVYLCASSLTRTTQETQYFGPGTRLLVL.

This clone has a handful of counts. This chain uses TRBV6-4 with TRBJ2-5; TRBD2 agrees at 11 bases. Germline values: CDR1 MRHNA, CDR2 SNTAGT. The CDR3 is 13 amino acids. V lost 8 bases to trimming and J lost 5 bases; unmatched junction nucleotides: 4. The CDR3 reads CASSGTSGETQYF. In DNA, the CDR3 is TGTGCCAGCTCCGGGACTAGCGGTGAGACCCAGTACTTC.

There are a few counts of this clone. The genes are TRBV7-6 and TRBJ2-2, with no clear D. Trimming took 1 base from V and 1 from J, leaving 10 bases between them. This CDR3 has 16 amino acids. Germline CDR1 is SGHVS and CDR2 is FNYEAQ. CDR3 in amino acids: CASSLGSSVNTGELFF. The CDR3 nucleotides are TGTGCCAGCAGCTTAGGTTCCAGCGTGAACACCGGGGAGCTGTTTTTT.

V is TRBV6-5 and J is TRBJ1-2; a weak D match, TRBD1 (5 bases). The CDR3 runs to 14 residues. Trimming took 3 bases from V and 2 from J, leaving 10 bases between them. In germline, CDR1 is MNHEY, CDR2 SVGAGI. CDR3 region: CASSYSAGNYGYTF. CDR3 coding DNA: TGTGCCAGCAGTTATTCGGCAGGGAACTATGGCTACACCTTC.

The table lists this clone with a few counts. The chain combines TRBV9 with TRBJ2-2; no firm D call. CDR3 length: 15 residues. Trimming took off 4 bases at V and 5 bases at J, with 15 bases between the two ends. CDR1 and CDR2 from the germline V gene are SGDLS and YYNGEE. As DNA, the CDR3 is TGTGCCAGCAGCCTCCGGCTGGGTACAACCGGGGAGCTGTTTTTT. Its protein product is CASSLRLGTTGELFF. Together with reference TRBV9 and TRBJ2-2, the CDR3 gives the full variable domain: DSGVTQTPKHLITATGQRVTLRCSPRSGDLSVYWYQQSLDQGLQFLIQYYNGEERAKGNILERFSAQQFPDLHSELNLSSLELGDSALYFCASSLRLGTTGELFFGEGSRLTVL.

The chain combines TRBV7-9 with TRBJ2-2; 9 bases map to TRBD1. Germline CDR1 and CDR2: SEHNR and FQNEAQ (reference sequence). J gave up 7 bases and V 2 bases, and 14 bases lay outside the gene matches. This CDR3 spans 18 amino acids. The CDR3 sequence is CASSLRGTGLHFNGELFF. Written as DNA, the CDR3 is TGTGCCAGCAGCTTAAGAGGGACAGGGCTACACTTCAACGGGGAGCTGTTTTTT.